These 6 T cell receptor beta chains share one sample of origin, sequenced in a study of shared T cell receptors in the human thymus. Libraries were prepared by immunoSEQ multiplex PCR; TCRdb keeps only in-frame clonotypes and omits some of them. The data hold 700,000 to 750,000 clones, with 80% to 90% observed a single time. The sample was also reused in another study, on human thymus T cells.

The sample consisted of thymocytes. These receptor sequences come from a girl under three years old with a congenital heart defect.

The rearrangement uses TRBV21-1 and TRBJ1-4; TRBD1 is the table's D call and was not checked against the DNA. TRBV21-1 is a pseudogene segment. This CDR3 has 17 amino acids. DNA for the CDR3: TGTGCCAGCAGCAAAGGGATTGTTTTGGGGGCAGTGCGGGTACTGTTTTTT. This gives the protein CASSKGIVLGAVRVLFF.

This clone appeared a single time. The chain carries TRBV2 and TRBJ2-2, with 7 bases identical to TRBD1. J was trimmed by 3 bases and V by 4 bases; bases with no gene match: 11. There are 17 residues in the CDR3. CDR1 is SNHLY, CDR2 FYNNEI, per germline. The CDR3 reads CASSGSITGAHTGELFF. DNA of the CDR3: TGTGCCAGCAGTGGTTCCATCACAGGGGCCCACACCGGGGAGCTGTTTTTT.

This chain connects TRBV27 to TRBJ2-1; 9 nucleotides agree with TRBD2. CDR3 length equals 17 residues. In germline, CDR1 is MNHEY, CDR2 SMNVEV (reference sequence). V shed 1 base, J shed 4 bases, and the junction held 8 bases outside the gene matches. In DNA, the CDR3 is TGTGCCAGCAGTTTATTATCCAGCGGGGGGCTATACAATGAGCAGTTCTTC. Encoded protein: CASSLLSSGGLYNEQFF.

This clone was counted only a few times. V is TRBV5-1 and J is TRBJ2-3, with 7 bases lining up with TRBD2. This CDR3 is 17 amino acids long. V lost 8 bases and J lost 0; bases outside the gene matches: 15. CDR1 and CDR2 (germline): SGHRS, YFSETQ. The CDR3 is CASQVTGLAASTDTQYF. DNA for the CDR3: TGCGCCAGTCAAGTAACCGGGCTAGCGGCTAGCACAGATACGCAGTATTTT.

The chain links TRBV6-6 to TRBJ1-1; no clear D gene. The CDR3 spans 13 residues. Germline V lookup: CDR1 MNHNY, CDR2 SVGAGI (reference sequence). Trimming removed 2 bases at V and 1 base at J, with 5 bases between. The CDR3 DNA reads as TGTGCCAGCAGTTACCAGGAGAACACTGAAGCTTTCTTT. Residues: CASSYQENTEAFF.

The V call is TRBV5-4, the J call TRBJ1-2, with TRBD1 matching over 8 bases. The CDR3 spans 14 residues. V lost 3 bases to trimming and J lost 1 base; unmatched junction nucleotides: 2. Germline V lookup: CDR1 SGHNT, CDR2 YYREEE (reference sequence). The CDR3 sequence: CASSSDRVNYGYTF. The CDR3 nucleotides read TGTGCCAGCAGCTCGGACAGGGTTAACTATGGCTACACCTTC.